This T cell receptor (beta chain) was recorded in a study of tumor-infiltrating lymphocytes in oesophageal squamous cell carcinoma. TCRdb fed the PCR reads into MiXCR, producing one record per CDR3 protein. The sample has roughly 15,000 distinct CDR3 sequences, roughly 49% seen once. The CDR3 is made up of 15 amino acids. Germline V lookup: CDR1 SGHAT, CDR2 FQDESV (reference sequence). Input material: esophageal tumor tissue. This TCR was recovered from a male donor with esophageal squamous cell carcinoma. The rearrangement joins TRBV11-1 to TRBJ2-5; 7 nucleotides align to TRBD1. The DNA end lines up better with TRBJ2-7; the J call may be wrong. The CDR3 protein is CASSSRDRNSYEQYF. The DNA of the CDR3 is TGTGCCAGCAGCTCCCGGGACAGAAATTCCTACGAGCAGTACTTC.